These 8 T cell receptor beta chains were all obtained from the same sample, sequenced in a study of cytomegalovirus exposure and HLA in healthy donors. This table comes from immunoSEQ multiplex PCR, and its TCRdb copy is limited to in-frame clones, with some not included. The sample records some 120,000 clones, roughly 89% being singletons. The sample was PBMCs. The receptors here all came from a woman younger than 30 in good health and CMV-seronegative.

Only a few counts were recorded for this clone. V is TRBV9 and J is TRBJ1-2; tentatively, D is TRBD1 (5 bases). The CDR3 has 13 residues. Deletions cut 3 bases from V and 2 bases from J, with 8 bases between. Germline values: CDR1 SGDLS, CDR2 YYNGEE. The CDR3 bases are TGTGCCAGCAGCGACCGACAGAACTATGGCTACACCTTC. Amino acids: CASSDRQNYGYTF.

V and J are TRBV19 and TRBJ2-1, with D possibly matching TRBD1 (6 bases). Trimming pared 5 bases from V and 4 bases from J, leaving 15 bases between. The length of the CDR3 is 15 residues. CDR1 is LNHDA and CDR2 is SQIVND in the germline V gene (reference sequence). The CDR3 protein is CASSVIPGQYNEQFF. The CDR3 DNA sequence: TGTGCCAGTAGTGTTATACCGGGACAATACAATGAGCAGTTCTTC.

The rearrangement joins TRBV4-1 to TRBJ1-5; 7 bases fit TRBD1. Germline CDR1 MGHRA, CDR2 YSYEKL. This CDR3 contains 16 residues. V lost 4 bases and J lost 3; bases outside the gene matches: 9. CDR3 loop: CASSPQGILTNQPQHF. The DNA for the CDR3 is TGCGCCAGCAGCCCACAGGGGATTCTAACCAATCAGCCCCAGCATTTT.

The CDR3 reads CASSRGLAGDGSYEQYF. The CDR3 DNA sequence: TGTGCCAGCAGCCGTGGACTAGCGGGAGATGGGTCCTACGAGCAGTACTTC. The genes are TRBV7-6 and TRBJ2-7; the match to TRBD2 covers 13 bases. CDR1 is SGHVS, CDR2 FNYEAQ, per germline. The CDR3 extends over 17 amino acids. Trimming removed 5 bases from V and 1 base from J; junction bases left unmatched: 8.

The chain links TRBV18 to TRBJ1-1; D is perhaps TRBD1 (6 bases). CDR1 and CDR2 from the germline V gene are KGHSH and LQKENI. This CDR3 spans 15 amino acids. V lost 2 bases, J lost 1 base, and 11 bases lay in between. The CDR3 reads CASSPNRQENTEAFF. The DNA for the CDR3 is TGTGCCAGCTCACCAAACCGACAGGAGAACACTGAAGCTTTCTTT.

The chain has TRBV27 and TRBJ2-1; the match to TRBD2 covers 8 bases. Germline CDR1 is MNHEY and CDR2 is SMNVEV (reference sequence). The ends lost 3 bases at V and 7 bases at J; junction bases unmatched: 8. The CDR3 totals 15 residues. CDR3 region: CASSFREGLWNEQFF. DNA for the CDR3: TGTGCCAGCAGTTTTCGGGAGGGCCTTTGGAATGAGCAGTTCTTC.

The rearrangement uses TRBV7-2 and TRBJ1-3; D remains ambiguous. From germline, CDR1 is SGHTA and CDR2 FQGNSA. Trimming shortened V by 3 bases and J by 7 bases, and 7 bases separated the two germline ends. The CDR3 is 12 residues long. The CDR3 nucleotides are TGTGCCAGCAGCTTCGTCGGGAACACCATATATTTT. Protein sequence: CASSFVGNTIYF.

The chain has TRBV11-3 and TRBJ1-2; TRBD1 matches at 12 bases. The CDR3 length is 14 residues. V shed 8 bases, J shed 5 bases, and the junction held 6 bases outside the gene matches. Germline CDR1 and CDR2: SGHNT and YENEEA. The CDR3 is CASHPGQGAYGYTF. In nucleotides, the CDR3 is TGTGCCAGCCACCCGGGACAGGGGGCATATGGCTACACCTTC.